This TCR beta chain stems from a study of blood T cell repertoires in COVID-19. Background on the study: Spain, Italy and the United States supplied samples that represented acute and convalescent COVID-19. In each case, the material was cDNA or gDNA derived from T cells, B-cell-depleted T cells, or PBMCs.

This clone was observed a single time. Sequencing was performed with immunoSEQ multiplex PCR; in TCRdb, only in-frame clones are kept and a portion is missing. The table shows some 490,000 clones, with 80% to 90% occurring only once. Germline V gene lookup returns CDR1 LNHNV and CDR2 YYDKDF (reference sequence). The CDR3 contains 18 residues. V lost 3 bases, J lost 4 bases, and 10 bases stayed unmatched. Material: peripheral blood. The chain employs TRBV15 and TRBJ2-2; 11 bases agree with TRBD2. The receptor was derived from a human donor in a cohort sampled during active COVID-19. The CDR3 loop reads CATSSRGGLADRTGELFF. The CDR3 coding sequence is TGTGCCACCAGCAGTAGAGGGGGACTAGCGGACCGCACCGGGGAGCTGTTTTTT.